The T cell receptor (beta chain) described here comes from a study of shared T cell receptors in the human thymus. The CDR3 has 12 amino acids. In germline, CDR1 is SQVTM, CDR2 ANQGSEA. V lost 3 bases and J 5 bases, leaving 10 bases between the germline ends. Method: immunoSEQ multiplex PCR; TCRdb's copy keeps in-frame clones and lacks some. The repertoire holds about 660,000 clones, approximately 87% seen once, with 0.009% to 0.0095% in the top ten. These same records also appear under a second study, on human thymus T cells. That study adds: Resected material from corrective heart surgery provided the thymus tissue analysed. Thymic repertoires of unrelated individuals were reported in related research to overlap highly.

Sequencing was carried out using thymocytes. This sequence joins TRBV29-1 and TRBJ1-2, with D possibly TRBD1 on 5 matching bases. This sequence was found in a boy under three years old with a congenital heart defect. DNA for the CDR3: TGCAGCGTTGAGGGGGGGTTGTATGGCTACACCTTC. Translation: CSVEGGLYGYTF.